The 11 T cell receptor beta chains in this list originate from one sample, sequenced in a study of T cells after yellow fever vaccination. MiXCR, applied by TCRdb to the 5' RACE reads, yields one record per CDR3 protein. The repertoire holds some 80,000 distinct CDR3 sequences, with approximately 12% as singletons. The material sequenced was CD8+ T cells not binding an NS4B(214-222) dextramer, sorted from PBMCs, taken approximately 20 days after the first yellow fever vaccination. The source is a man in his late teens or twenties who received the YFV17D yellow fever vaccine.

CDR3 in amino acids: CASTSSQVDQPQHF. DNA for the CDR3: TGTGCCAGCACCTCCTCCCAGGTGGATCAGCCCCAGCATTTT. The rearrangement joins TRBV6-2 or TRBV6-3 to TRBJ1-5, with D uncertain. V gave up 7 bases and J gave up 5 bases, with 15 bases separating them. This CDR3 spans 14 amino acids. CDR1 and CDR2 from the germline V gene are MNHEY and SVGEGT.

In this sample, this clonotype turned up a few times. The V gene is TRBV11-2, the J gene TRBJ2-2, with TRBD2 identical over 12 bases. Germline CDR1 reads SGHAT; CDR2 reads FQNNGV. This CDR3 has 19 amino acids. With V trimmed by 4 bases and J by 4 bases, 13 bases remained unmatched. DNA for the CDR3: TGTGCCAGCAGCTGGCCCGTGACTAGCGGGGGCCTCGGCACCGGGGAGCTGTTTTTT. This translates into CASSWPVTSGGLGTGELFF.

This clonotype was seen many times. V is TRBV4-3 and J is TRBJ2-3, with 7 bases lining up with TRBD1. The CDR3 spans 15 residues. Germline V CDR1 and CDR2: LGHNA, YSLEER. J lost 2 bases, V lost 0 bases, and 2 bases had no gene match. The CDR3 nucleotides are TGCGCCAGCAGCCAAGATGGGACAGACACAGATACGCAGTATTTT. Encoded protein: CASSQDGTDTDTQYF.

The CDR3 DNA sequence: TGTGCCAGCAGTTCGACCTCCTACGAGCAGTACTTC. Translated: CASSSTSYEQYF. The chain links TRBV5-5 to TRBJ2-7; D gene unclear. CDR3 length: 12 residues. Per the germline V gene, CDR1 is SGHKS and CDR2 is YYEKEE (reference sequence). V was trimmed by 5 bases and J by 0 bases, leaving 6 bases between them.

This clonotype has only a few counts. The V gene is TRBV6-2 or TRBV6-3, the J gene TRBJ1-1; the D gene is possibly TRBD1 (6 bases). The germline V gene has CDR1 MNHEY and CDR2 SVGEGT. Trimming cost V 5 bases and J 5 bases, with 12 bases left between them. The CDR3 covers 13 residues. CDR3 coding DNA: TGTGCCAGCAGTCAGGGGTCCTGGACTGAAGCTTTCTTT. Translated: CASSQGSWTEAFF.

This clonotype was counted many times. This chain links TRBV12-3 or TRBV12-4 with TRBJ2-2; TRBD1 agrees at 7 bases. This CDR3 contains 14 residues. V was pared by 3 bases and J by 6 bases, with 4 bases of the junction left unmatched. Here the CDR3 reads CASSFVGGAGELFF. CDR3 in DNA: TGTGCCAGCAGTTTCGTAGGGGGCGCCGGGGAGCTGTTTTTT.

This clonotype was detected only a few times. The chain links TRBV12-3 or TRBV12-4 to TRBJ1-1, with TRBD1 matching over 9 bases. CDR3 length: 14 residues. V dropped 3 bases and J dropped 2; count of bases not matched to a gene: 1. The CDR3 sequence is CASSLTGGNTEAFF. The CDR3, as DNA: TGTGCCAGCAGTTTGACAGGGGGTAACACTGAAGCTTTCTTT.

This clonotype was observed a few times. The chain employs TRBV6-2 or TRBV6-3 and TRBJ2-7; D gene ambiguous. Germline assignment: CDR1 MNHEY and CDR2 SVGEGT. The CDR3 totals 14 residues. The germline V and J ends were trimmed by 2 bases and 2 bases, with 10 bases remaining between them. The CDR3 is CASSYDTTTYEQYV. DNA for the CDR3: TGTGCCAGCAGTTACGATACCACTACCTACGAGCAGTACGTC.

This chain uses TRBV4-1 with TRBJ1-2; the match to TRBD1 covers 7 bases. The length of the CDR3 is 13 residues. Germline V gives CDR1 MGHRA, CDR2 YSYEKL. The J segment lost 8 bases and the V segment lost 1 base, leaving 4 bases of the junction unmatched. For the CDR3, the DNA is TGCGCCAGCAGCCAAGGACAGGGCGGGGGCTACACCTTC. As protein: CASSQGQGGGYTF.

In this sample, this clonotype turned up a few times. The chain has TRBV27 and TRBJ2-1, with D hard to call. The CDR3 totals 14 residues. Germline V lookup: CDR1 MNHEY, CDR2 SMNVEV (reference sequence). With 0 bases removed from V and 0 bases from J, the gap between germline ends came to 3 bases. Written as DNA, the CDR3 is TGTGCCAGCAGTTTATCTAACTCCTACAATGAGCAGTTCTTC. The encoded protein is CASSLSNSYNEQFF.

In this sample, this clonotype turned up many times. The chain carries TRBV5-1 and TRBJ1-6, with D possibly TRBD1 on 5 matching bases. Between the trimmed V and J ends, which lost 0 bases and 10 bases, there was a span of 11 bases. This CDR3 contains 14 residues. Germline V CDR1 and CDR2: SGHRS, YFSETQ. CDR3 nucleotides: TGCGCCAGCAGCTTGGAGGGGATCGGATCACCCCTCCACTTT. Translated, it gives CASSLEGIGSPLHF. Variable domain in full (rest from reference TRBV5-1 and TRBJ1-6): KAGVTQTPRYLIKTRGQQVTLSCSPISGHRSVSWYQQTPGQGLQFLFEYFSETQRNKGNFPGRFSGRQFSNSRSEMNVSTLELGDSALYLCASSLEGIGSPLHFGNGTRLTVT.